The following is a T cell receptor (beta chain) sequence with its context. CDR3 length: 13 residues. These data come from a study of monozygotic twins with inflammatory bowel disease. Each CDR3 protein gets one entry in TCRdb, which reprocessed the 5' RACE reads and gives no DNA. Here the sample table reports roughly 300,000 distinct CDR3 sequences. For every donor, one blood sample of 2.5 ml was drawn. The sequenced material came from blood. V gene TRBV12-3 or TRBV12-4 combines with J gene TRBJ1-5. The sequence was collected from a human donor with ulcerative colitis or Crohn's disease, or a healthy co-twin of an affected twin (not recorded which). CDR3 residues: CASSFDTNQPQHF.